This record concerns one T cell receptor (beta chain) sequence. The sample is drawn from a study of blood T cell repertoires in COVID-19. In the study overall: Specimens from acute and convalescent COVID-19 originated in the United States, Italy and Spain. T cells, B-cell-depleted T cells, or PBMCs provided the cDNA or gDNA that served as material.

The length of the CDR3 is 16 residues. Germline CDR1 is PRHDT and CDR2 is FYEKMQ (reference sequence). V shed 7 bases, J shed 7 bases, and the junction held 14 bases outside the gene matches. As processed by the authors: Estimation of nucleated cell counts relied on the amplification of reference gene primers. TCRdb's copy holds only in-frame clones and misses some; the assay was immunoSEQ multiplex PCR. D and trimming were read from the DNA, whereas the V and J calls and clone size are those reported in that table. Of hundreds of thousands of clones listed, around 83% were seen once; the top ten hold about 0.93%.

The sequencing sample was made of peripheral blood. The chain recombines TRBV13 with TRBJ2-1; 9 positions match TRBD1. The receptor was derived from a man aged 35-49 years with acute or convalescent COVID-19. The CDR3 is CASKSRGGQGRNEQFF. CDR3 in DNA: TGTGCCAGCAAATCGCGGGGTGGACAGGGGCGGAATGAGCAGTTCTTC. The variable domain in full, with the rest retrieved from reference TRBV13 and TRBJ2-1, is AAGVIQSPRHLIKEKRETATLKCYPIPRHDTVYWYQQGPGQDPQFLISFYEKMQSDKGSIPDRFSAQQFSDYHSELNMSSLELGDSALYFCASKSRGGQGRNEQFFGPGTRLTVL.